The TCR beta chain under discussion was sequenced for a study of regulatory T cells in long-lasting Graves disease. Sample time point: newly diagnosed GD, antithyroid drugs for less than 3 months. Extracted PBMC RNA gave rise to the TCR library. Notes on this clonotype: With only one base between it and a far larger clone, this is likely a read error.

Arm-PCR of CDR3 regions with iRepertoire HTBI primers generated TCR beta libraries. Each CDR3 protein is one row after TCRdb ran MiXCR on the multiplex PCR reads. The data contain around 360,000 distinct CDR3 sequences, about 17% of them singletons. The CDR3 length is 11 residues. CDR1 is SEHNR and CDR2 is FQNEAQ in the germline V gene (reference sequence). Trimming cost V 8 bases and J 3 bases, with 7 bases left between them. This sample also appeared in a second study, on T cells in Graves' hyperthyroidism and ophthalmopathy. That report notes: A patient was excluded if there was uncontrolled infection, other autoimmune disease, pregnancy or lactation. The study used the HTBI primer set for a first-round RT-PCR of the TCR CDR3.

This chain uses TRBV7-9 with TRBJ1-1, with unresolved D. This sequence originates from a woman younger than 30 with Graves disease. The specimen comprised peripheral blood mononuclear cells (PBMCs), sampled at new diagnosis, from a patient treated with antithyroid drugs. CDR3 DNA sequence: TGTGCCAGCCGGAAGTACACTGAAGCTTTCTTT. Its translation is CASRKYTEAFF.